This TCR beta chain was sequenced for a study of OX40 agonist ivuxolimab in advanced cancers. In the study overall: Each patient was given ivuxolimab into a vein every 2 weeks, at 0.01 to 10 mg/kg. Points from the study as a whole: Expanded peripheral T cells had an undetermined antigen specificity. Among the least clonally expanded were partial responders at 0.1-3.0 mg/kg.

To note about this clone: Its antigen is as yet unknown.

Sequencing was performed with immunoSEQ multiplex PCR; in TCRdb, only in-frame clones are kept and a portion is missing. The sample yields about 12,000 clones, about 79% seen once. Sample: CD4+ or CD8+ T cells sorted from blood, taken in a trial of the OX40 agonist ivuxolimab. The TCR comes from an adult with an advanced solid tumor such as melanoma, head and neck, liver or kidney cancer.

The CDR3 region has the DNA TGTGCCAGCAGTCAGGGGTGGCCCTACGAGCAGTACTTC. It codes for CASSQGWPYEQYF. The chain couples TRBV6-6 to TRBJ2-7, with D perhaps matching TRBD1 (6 bases). The germline gives CDR1 MNHNY, CDR2 SVGAGI (reference sequence). Deletions cut 5 bases from V and 2 bases from J, with 10 bases between. This CDR3 region has 13 residues.